These T cell receptor beta chains were read from a single sample in a study of T cells after posttransplantation cyclophosphamide. Clones were read by immunoSEQ multiplex PCR, and TCRdb kept only the in-frame ones, dropping some. The table lists roughly 21,000 clones, approximately 86% of them singletons. Material: PBMCs, obtained 362 days after allogeneic stem cell transplant with calcineurin inhibitor and methotrexate. Receptor source: a female patient aged 25-39 years who received an allogeneic stem cell transplant from an unrelated donor, was CMV-positive, and had acute and chronic GVHD. The graft donor may have given rise to some T cells. Both conserved end residues are part of each CDR3. A D gene is named only where the DNA matches it firmly. Size values are once, few and many counts, or a class for expanded clones, and some rows have none.

d_call	v_call	j_call	clone_size	cdr3_aa	cdr3_nt
-	TRBV9	TRBJ1-4	once	CASSVGRQALNEKLFF	TGTGCCAGCAGCGTAGGGAGACAGGCCTTAAATGAAAAACTGTTTTTT
-	TRBV11-1	TRBJ2-6	-	CASSPPPGANVLTF	TGTGCCAGCAGCCCCCCTCCTGGGGCCAACGTCCTGACTTTC
-	TRBV9	TRBJ2-1	-	CASSVSGTSRNEQFF	TGTGCCAGCAGCGTATCCGGGACTTCACGGAATGAGCAGTTCTTC
TRBD2	TRBV7-3	TRBJ2-5	-	CASSFSGRARETQYF	TGTGCCAGCAGCTTTAGCGGGAGGGCACGGGAGACCCAGTACTTC
-	TRBV28	TRBJ2-3	-	CASSWTTDTQYF	TGTGCCAGCAGTTGGACAACAGATACGCAGTATTTT
-	TRBV10-3	TRBJ2-2	-	CADSSSRDRNTGELFF	TGTGCCGACTCTTCGAGCAGGGATAGAAACACCGGGGAGCTGTTTTTT
TRBD1	TRBV5-1	TRBJ1-6	-	CASSLAGQNSPLHF	TGCGCCAGCAGCTTGGCGGGACAGAATTCACCCCTCCACTTT
-	TRBV7-2	TRBJ2-2	-	CASSLGSRELFF	TGTGCCAGCAGTTTGGGGAGCAGGGAGCTGTTTTTT
-	TRBV13	TRBJ1-4	-	CASSTRVEGREKLFF	TGTGCCAGCAGCACCCGGGTGGAAGGTCGTGAAAAACTGTTTTTT
TRBD1	TRBV6-5	TRBJ2-7	-	CASRAGTGYEQYF	TGTGCCAGCAGGGCCGGGACAGGCTACGAGCAGTACTTC
TRBD1	TRBV27	TRBJ2-1	-	CASSVDRGRYNEQFF	TGTGCCAGCAGTGTCGACAGGGGTCGATACAATGAGCAGTTCTTC
-	TRBV6-1	TRBJ1-5	-	CASTEHSYSNQPQHF	TGTGCCAGCACCGAACACAGTTATAGCAATCAGCCCCAGCATTTT
-	TRBV6-5	TRBJ2-7	-	CASSYSSEQYF	TGTGCCAGCAGTTACTCGAGCGAGCAGTACTTC
TRBD1	TRBV6-5	TRBJ1-5	-	CASSVERQGNQPQHF	TGTGCCAGCAGTGTAGAGAGACAGGGGAATCAGCCCCAGCATTTT
-	TRBV9	TRBJ1-6	-	CASSVGGGISPLHF	TGTGCCAGCAGCGTGGGGGGAGGGATTTCACCCCTCCACTTT
-	TRBV2	TRBJ2-7	once	CASRGDFPPYEQYF	TGTGCCAGCAGGGGGGACTTTCCTCCCTACGAGCAGTACTTC
-	TRBV27	TRBJ2-1	-	CASSKTGSINEQFF	TGTGCCAGCAGTAAAACCGGGTCCATCAATGAGCAGTTCTTC
-	TRBV5-1	TRBJ1-1	-	CATSTIPDRRNTEAFF	TGCGCCACCTCGACAATACCAGACAGGAGGAACACTGAAGCTTTCTTT
-	TRBV25-1	TRBJ1-1	-	CASSRFSAANTEAFF	TGTGCCAGCAGTCGGTTCAGTGCGGCGAACACTGAAGCTTTCTTT
-	TRBV11-2	TRBJ2-1	-	CASSFSGSSYNEQFF	TGTGCCAGCAGCTTTAGCGGTAGCTCCTACAATGAGCAGTTCTTC
-	TRBV9	TRBJ2-1	-	CASSKGDSYNEQFF	TGTGCCAGCAGCAAAGGGGACTCTTACAATGAGCAGTTCTTC
-	TRBV30	TRBJ1-5	-	CAWSVLGGNQPQHF	TGTGCCTGGAGTGTACTGGGAGGGAATCAGCCCCAGCATTTT